A single sample is the source of the 27 T cell receptor beta chains below, sequenced in a study of spatial heterogeneity in lung cancer. Study-level points and caveats: For expanded intratumoral alpha and beta TCRs, counts tracked tumor mutation counts.

The time point denotes: sample taken at primary tumor resection. TCRdb itself ran the 5' RACE reads through MiXCR, one entry per CDR3 protein. The table has several thousand distinct CDR3 sequences, 5% to 6.5% seen once. Their antigens are not known. Specimen: lung tumor tissue, collected at surgery. These receptors were obtained from a male donor with early-stage non-small cell lung cancer.

At least ten counts were recorded for this clonotype. The chain recombines TRBV5-1 with TRBJ2-7; possibly TRBD1 or TRBD2 for D (6 bases each). V lost 2 bases to trimming and J lost 7 bases, with 13 bases between them. The CDR3 spans 13 residues. From germline, CDR1 is SGHRS and CDR2 YFSETQ. The CDR3 nucleotides read TGCGCCAGCAGCTTCCCGGGGGCCGGGGAGCAGTACTTC. Translating it yields CASSFPGAGEQYF. Full variable domain (remainder filled in from reference TRBV5-1 and TRBJ2-7): KAGVTQTPRYLIKTRGQQVTLSCSPISGHRSVSWYQQTPGQGLQFLFEYFSETQRNKGNFPGRFSGRQFSNSRSEMNVSTLELGDSALYLCASSFPGAGEQYFGPGTRLTVT.

This clonotype came up many times. One end of the junction fails to match germline, which may point to a read error. V usage is TRBV7-7 and J usage is TRBJ1-4; D call uncertain. Germline V gene sequence: CDR1 SSHAT, CDR2 FNYEAQ (reference sequence). The CDR3 runs to 15 residues. CDR3 in DNA: TGTGCTAGCAGCTTATCTGCCGACCCTAGTGAAAAACTGTTTTTT. It specifies CASSLSADPSEKLFF.

In its sample, this clonotype was seen many times. V is TRBV12-3 or TRBV12-4 and J is TRBJ1-1; D not resolved. This CDR3 has 13 amino acids. The germline V and J ends were trimmed by 0 bases and 1 base, with 3 bases remaining between them. The CDR3 loop reads CASSLAWNTEAFF. The CDR3 nucleotides are TGTGCCAGCAGTTTAGCCTGGAACACTGAAGCTTTCTTT.

This clonotype was observed many times. The chain couples TRBV5-6 to TRBJ1-5; 7 positions match TRBD1. The V gene's germline CDR1 is SGHDT and CDR2 YYEEEE. The CDR3 has 14 amino acids. V dropped 3 bases and J dropped 2; count of bases not matched to a gene: 2. The CDR3 sequence: CASSYGTGNQPQHF. The CDR3 bases are TGTGCCAGCAGCTACGGGACAGGCAATCAGCCCCAGCATTTT. Full variable domain (outside the CDR3, taken from reference TRBV5-6 and TRBJ1-5): DAGVTQSPTHLIKTRGQQVTLRCSPKSGHDTVSWYQQALGQGPQFIFQYYEEEERQRGNFPDRFSGHQFPNYSSELNVNALLLGDSALYLCASSYGTGNQPQHFGDGTRLSIL.

Ten or more counts support this clonotype. This chain's CDR3 is CASSLVPQTAFF. Written as DNA, the CDR3 is TGTGCCAGCAGCTTAGTCCCCCAGACAGCTTTCTTT. The chain couples TRBV7-9 to TRBJ1-1; D gene unclear. V was clipped by 1 base and J by 10 bases, with 10 bases between them. Germline assignment: CDR1 SEHNR and CDR2 FQNEAQ (reference sequence). The CDR3 covers 12 residues.

V usage is TRBV6-2 or TRBV6-3 and J usage is TRBJ2-5, with 8 bases that match TRBD1. CDR3 length equals 14 residues. V lost 7 bases and J lost 5; bases outside the gene matches: 9. CDR1 MNHEY and CDR2 SVGEGT come from the germline V gene. The CDR3 coding sequence is TGTGCCAGCACTCTCAGGGGGCTCGGTGAGACCCAGTACTTC. It encodes CASTLRGLGETQYF.

This clonotype was recorded many times. The chain joins TRBV6-1 to TRBJ1-3, with D possibly matching TRBD1 (6 bases). This CDR3 has 13 residues. The V end lost 5 bases, the J end lost 4 bases, and 9 bases lay between the germline ends. Germline loops: CDR1 MNHNS, CDR2 SASEGT. The CDR3 sequence is CASSYREGNTIYF. DNA of the CDR3: TGTGCCAGCAGTTACAGGGAAGGAAACACCATATATTTT.

Many counts were recorded for this clonotype. The V gene is TRBV20-1, the J gene TRBJ1-2; possible D gene TRBD1, 6 bases. In germline, CDR1 is DFQATT, CDR2 SNEGSKA (reference sequence). The germline V and J ends were trimmed by 2 bases and 7 bases, with 11 bases remaining between them. The CDR3 has 12 amino acids. CDR3 bases: TGCAGTGCTAGACCCACAGGGCCTGGCTACACCTTC. It translates to CSARPTGPGYTF.

This clonotype showed up many times. The chain recombines TRBV5-1 with TRBJ1-5, with 7 bases identical to TRBD1. Germline CDR1 SGHRS, CDR2 YFSETQ. Trimming took 5 bases from V and 6 from J; bases not matched to a gene: 5. This CDR3 is 13 amino acids long. The CDR3 nucleotides read TGCGCCAGCAGAGACAGGGAGGGTCAGCCCCAGCATTTT. Encoded protein: CASRDREGQPQHF. Variable domain in full (rest from reference TRBV5-1 and TRBJ1-5): KAGVTQTPRYLIKTRGQQVTLSCSPISGHRSVSWYQQTPGQGLQFLFEYFSETQRNKGNFPGRFSGRQFSNSRSEMNVSTLELGDSALYLCASRDREGQPQHFGDGTRLSIL.

This clonotype is medium-sized in the sample. The CDR3 protein is CASSPRIQGSNEQFF. The CDR3 DNA follows: TGCGCCAGCAGCCCGAGGATCCAAGGGTCCAATGAGCAGTTCTTC. The V call is TRBV5-1, the J call TRBJ2-1; no clear D. This CDR3 spans 15 amino acids. Germline CDR1 reads SGHRS; CDR2 reads YFSETQ. Trimming stripped 4 bases from V and 6 bases from J, with 17 bases between.

This clonotype is labeled as medium-sized. J is TRBJ1-2 and V is TRBV2; D is uncertain. Germline V gene sequence: CDR1 SNHLY, CDR2 FYNNEI. V was cut by 0 bases and J by 13 bases, with 9 bases left in between. The CDR3 totals 11 residues. The CDR3 coding sequence is TGTGCCAGCAGTGAAGCAACTCATTGCACCTTC. Its translation: CASSEATHCTF. Complete variable domain (other parts from reference TRBV2 and TRBJ1-2): EPEVTQTPSHQVTQMGQEVILRCVPISNHLYFYWYRQILGQKVEFLVSFYNNEISEKSEIFDDQFSVERPDGSNFTLKIRSTKLEDSAMYFCASSEATHCTFGSGTRLTVV.

In regard to this clonotype: A read error may explain this, as a much larger clone is one base away. The CDR3 does not close with the conserved phenylalanine or tryptophan, likely indicating a read error. The genes are TRBV20-1 and TRBJ2-1; D not certain. Trimming left V 6 bases short and J 7 bases short, with 22 bases between. The germline gives CDR1 DFQATT, CDR2 SNEGSKA (reference sequence). CDR3 size: 15 residues. The CDR3 DNA is TGCAGTGCACAGATGCCGATGAGAGGAGTTAATGAGCAGTTCTAC. Its protein is CSAQMPMRGVNEQFY.

This clonotype ranks as large (0.1 to 1%). This chain uses TRBV6-5 with TRBJ2-7; D not resolved. Germline CDR1 MNHEY, CDR2 SVGAGI. The CDR3 is 11 residues long. V lost 6 bases and J lost 4, with 7 bases in between. CDR3 protein: CASSRQYEQYF. As DNA, the CDR3 is TGTGCCAGCAGCCGTCAATACGAGCAGTACTTC.

This clonotype was observed many times. The gene calls are TRBV4-1 and TRBJ1-2; TRBD1 agrees at 9 bases. The germline V gene has CDR1 MGHRA and CDR2 YSYEKL. Trimming at V came to 2 bases and at J to 4 bases, leaving 8 bases not matched to a gene. This CDR3 is 16 amino acids long. CDR3 sequence reads: CASSQQPRTGVYGYTF. The CDR3 nucleotides read TGCGCCAGCAGCCAACAACCAAGGACAGGGGTCTATGGCTACACCTTC.

This clonotype appeared many times. The chain recombines TRBV5-1 with TRBJ2-6, with no clear D. Germline values: CDR1 SGHRS, CDR2 YFSETQ. Trimming took 0 bases from V and 0 from J, leaving 4 bases between them. The CDR3 is 15 amino acids. The CDR3 coding sequence is TGCGCCAGCAGCTTGGTTTTCTCTGGGGCCAACGTCCTGACTTTC. Amino acids: CASSLVFSGANVLTF.

Only a few counts were recorded for this clonotype. The chain recombines TRBV6-2 or TRBV6-3 with TRBJ2-7, with D possibly being TRBD1 (6 bases). This CDR3 region has 15 residues. Trimming removed 2 bases at V and 0 bases at J, with 11 bases between. CDR1 and CDR2 from the germline V gene are MNHEY and SVGEGT. The CDR3 protein is CASSYGTSSSYEQYF. The CDR3 nucleotides are TGTGCCAGCAGTTACGGGACATCTTCCTCCTACGAGCAGTACTTC.

Judged by abundance, this clonotype is medium-sized (0.01 to 0.1%). The V gene is TRBV5-1, the J gene TRBJ2-1; D is ambiguous. The CDR3 is 14 residues long. Trimming shortened V by 0 bases and J by 0 bases, and 4 bases separated the two germline ends. Looked up from germline, CDR1 is SGHRS and CDR2 is YFSETQ. CDR3 in amino acids: CASSLAFSYNEQFF. The CDR3 DNA reads TGCGCCAGCAGCTTGGCGTTCTCCTACAATGAGCAGTTCTTC.

In its sample, this clonotype was seen many times. The V call is TRBV5-1, the J call TRBJ1-2; a weak D match, TRBD1 (5 bases). This CDR3 is 13 amino acids long. Germline V gene lookup returns CDR1 SGHRS and CDR2 YFSETQ. Trimming removed 0 bases at V and 6 bases at J, with 9 bases between. The CDR3 nucleotides are TGCGCCAGCAGCTTGGAAAGGGGCAATGGCTACACCTTC. It specifies CASSLERGNGYTF.

This clonotype was observed many times. J is TRBJ2-7 and V is TRBV6-1; 8 bases map to TRBD1. The CDR3 runs to 13 residues. The ends lost 6 bases at V and 3 bases at J; junction bases unmatched: 4. The germline gives CDR1 MNHNS, CDR2 SASEGT. The chain's CDR3 is CASRGQGLYEQYF. CDR3 bases: TGTGCCAGCAGAGGACAGGGACTCTACGAGCAGTACTTC.

Many counts were recorded for this clonotype. The rearrangement links TRBV9 to TRBJ2-3, with no clear D. V gave up 0 bases and J gave up 0 bases, with 5 bases separating them. The germline V gene encodes CDR1 SGDLS and CDR2 YYNGEE. The CDR3 extends over 14 amino acids. The CDR3, as DNA: TGTGCCAGCAGCGTAGGCACTAGCACAGATACGCAGTATTTT. Translated: CASSVGTSTDTQYF.

In this sample, this clonotype turned up many times. This rearrangement joins TRBV29-1 to TRBJ1-1; 9 bases line up with TRBD1. CDR3 length equals 13 residues. Trimming removed 7 bases from V and 5 bases from J; junction bases left unmatched: 8. Germline CDR1 SQVTM, CDR2 ANQGSEA. This CDR3 reads CSAWDREGTEAFF. CDR3 DNA: TGCAGCGCTTGGGACAGGGAGGGAACTGAAGCTTTCTTT. Drawing the rest from reference TRBV29-1 and TRBJ1-1, the complete variable domain is SAVISQKPSRDICQRGTSLTIQCQVDSQVTMMFWYRQQPGQSLTLIATANQGSEATYESGFVIDKFPISRPNLTFSTLTVSNMSPEDSSIYLCSAWDREGTEAFFGQGTRLTVV.

This clonotype is medium-sized (0.01 to 0.1%) in the sample. The rearrangement joins TRBV27 to TRBJ2-2, with D perhaps assigned TRBD1 or TRBD2 (6 bases each). The germline V and J ends were trimmed by 7 bases and 0 bases, with 15 bases remaining between them. The CDR3 runs 16 residues. The germline V gene encodes CDR1 MNHEY and CDR2 SMNVEV (reference sequence). The CDR3 DNA reads as TGTGCCAGCACCGAACAGGGACTTGCGAACACCGGGGAGCTGTTTTTT. Translated: CASTEQGLANTGELFF.

This clonotype was recorded many times. V usage is TRBV4-1 and J usage is TRBJ1-2, with 8 positions matching TRBD1. The V gene end was trimmed by 4 bases and the J gene end by 8 bases; junction bases not matched to a gene: 6. The CDR3 loop spans 13 amino acids. The germline gives CDR1 MGHRA, CDR2 YSYEKL. The CDR3 nucleotides are TGCGCCAGCAGCCGAGCACAGGGGGAAGGCTACACCTTC. It is translated as CASSRAQGEGYTF.

This clonotype was seen many times. The chain recombines TRBV7-2 with TRBJ2-7; no definite D call. The germline V gene has CDR1 SGHTA and CDR2 FQGNSA. The V gene lost 2 bases and the J gene lost 3 bases, with 2 bases spanning the gap. The CDR3 has 11 amino acids. The CDR3 DNA sequence: TGTGCCAGCAGCTTAATCTACGAGCAGTACTTC. Its protein is CASSLIYEQYF.

This clonotype occurred many times. V usage is TRBV28 and J usage is TRBJ1-2; 8 positions match TRBD1. CDR3 length: 14 residues. The germline CDR1 and CDR2 sequences are MDHEN and SYDVKM. The trim removed 5 bases at V and 2 bases at J, leaving 4 bases unmatched. The CDR3 bases are TGTGCCAGCAGTCCGGACAGGGCGAACTATGGCTACACCTTC. Translation: CASSPDRANYGYTF.

This clonotype has at least ten counts. The V call is TRBV12-5, the J call TRBJ1-2; D is undetermined. This CDR3 has 11 amino acids. Germline values: CDR1 LGHNT, CDR2 FRNRAP. V was shortened by 1 base and J by 13 bases, with 10 bases between the two germline ends. CDR3 loop: CASGLETPGTF. CDR3 DNA sequence: TGTGCTAGTGGTTTGGAGACACCTGGCACCTTC.

This clonotype was recorded at least ten times. CDR3 DNA: TGTGCCAGCAGCCCAAACAGGGGTCGGAACAATCAGCCCCAGCATTTT. Protein sequence: CASSPNRGRNNQPQHF. The chain is built from TRBV6-5 and TRBJ1-5, with 7 bases matching TRBD1. This CDR3 is built from 16 residues. V was clipped by 6 bases and J by 3 bases; unmatched bases: 11. From germline, CDR1 is MNHEY and CDR2 SVGAGI.